Sequencing of this T cell receptor (beta chain) was carried out in a study of identical twins. Whole-study findings and limits: Twins shared out-of-frame alpha sequences with excess low generation probability.

Template switching (which added a universal primer site) was used, and cDNA carried unique molecular identifiers. TCRdb re-called the 5' RACE reads through MiXCR, storing one row per CDR3 protein. The repertoire holds around 1.7 million distinct CDR3 sequences, with less than 40% as singletons. There are 18 residues in the CDR3. Germline V gene data show CDR1 as SQVTM and CDR2 as ANQGSEA. Trimming cost V 4 bases and J 0 bases; bases outside gene matches: 14. To note about this clonotype: Its antigen is undetermined. Given a much more abundant clone one base away, this may be a read error.

The sequencing input was cord blood. This chain joins TRBV29-1 and TRBJ2-1; 8 positions agree with TRBD1. This receptor was obtained from a newborn girl in good health. CDR3 bases: TGCAGCGTTGCTGGGCAGGGGGCCCTCCAGAGCTCCTACAATGAGCAGTTCTTC. This translates into CSVAGQGALQSSYNEQFF.